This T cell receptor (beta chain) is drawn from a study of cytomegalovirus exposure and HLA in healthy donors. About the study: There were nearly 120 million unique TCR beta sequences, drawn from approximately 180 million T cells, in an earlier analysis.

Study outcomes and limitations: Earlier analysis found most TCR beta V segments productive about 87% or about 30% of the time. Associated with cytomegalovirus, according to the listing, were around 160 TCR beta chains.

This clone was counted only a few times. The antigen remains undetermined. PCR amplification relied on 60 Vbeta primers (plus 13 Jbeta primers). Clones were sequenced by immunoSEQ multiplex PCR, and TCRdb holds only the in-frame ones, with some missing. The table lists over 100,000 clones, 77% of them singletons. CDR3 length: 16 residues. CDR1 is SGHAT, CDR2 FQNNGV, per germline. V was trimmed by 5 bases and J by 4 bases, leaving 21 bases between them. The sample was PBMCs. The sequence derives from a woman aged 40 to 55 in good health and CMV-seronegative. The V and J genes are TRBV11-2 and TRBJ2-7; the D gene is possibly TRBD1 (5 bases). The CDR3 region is CASSPINHRSGYEQYF. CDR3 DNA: TGTGCCAGCAGCCCGATAAACCACAGGAGTGGTTACGAGCAGTACTTC.